This T cell receptor beta chain stems from a study of identical twins. Study results and caveats: Twins shared beta out-of-frame sequences in excess, but this excess was weaker.

A remark on this clonotype: Its cognate antigen is unknown.

In TCRdb, the 5' RACE reads were re-called with MiXCR into one record per CDR3 protein. The table lists around 240,000 distinct CDR3 sequences, under 12% of them singletons, with about 9.1% in the top ten. This CDR3 has 10 residues. Trimming shortened V by 5 bases and J by 3 bases, and 5 bases separated the two germline ends. From germline, CDR1 is DFQATT and CDR2 SNEGSKA (reference sequence). What was sequenced was memory T cells sorted from blood. This TCR derives from a man aged 45-65 years in good health. The rearrangement joins TRBV20-1 to TRBJ2-7; the D is unclear. CDR3 in DNA: TGCAGTGCTCATAACTACGAGCAGTACTTC. It specifies CSAHNYEQYF.